Below, one TCR beta chain is given with its context. No antigen is known for it. The sample comes from a study of cytomegalovirus exposure and HLA in healthy donors. Study-wide context: In an early release, HLA-typed donors contributed approximately 80 million unique TCR sequences. Of all 400 or so donors who were genotyped, under 90% belonged to the Caucasian-associated ancestry cluster.

Whole-study results and caveats: It was taken for granted in presence/absence analyses that sequencing depth across donors was roughly uniform.

Germline V gives CDR1 ENHRY, CDR2 SYGVKD. The CDR3 runs to 13 residues. V was trimmed by 4 bases and J by 4 bases, leaving 5 bases between them. Researchers ran the PCR with 60 Vbeta and 13 Jbeta primers. The table came from immunoSEQ multiplex PCR; TCRdb's copy has only in-frame clones and leaves some out. The sample includes around 150,000 clones, 75% to 85% of them seen just once. The V and J genes are TRBV10-3 and TRBJ2-6, with D uncertain. The sample consisted of PBMCs. The sequence came from a man between 50 and 59 years old in good health and CMV-seropositive. CDR3 in DNA: TGTGCCATCAGTGTGGCCGGGGCCAACGTCCTGACTTTC. Translating gives CAISVAGANVLTF.